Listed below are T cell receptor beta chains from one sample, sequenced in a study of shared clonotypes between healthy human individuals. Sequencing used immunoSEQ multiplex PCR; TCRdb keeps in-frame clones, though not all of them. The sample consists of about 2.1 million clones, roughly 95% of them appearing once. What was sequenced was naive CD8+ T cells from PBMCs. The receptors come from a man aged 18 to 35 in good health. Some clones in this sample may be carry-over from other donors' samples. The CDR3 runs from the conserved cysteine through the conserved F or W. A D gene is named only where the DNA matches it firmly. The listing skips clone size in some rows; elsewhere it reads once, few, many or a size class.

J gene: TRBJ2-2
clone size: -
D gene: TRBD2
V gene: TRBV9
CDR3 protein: CASSVLAGGTNTGELFF
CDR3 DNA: TGTGCCAGCAGCGTCTTAGCGGGAGGTACGAACACCGGGGAGCTGTTTTTT

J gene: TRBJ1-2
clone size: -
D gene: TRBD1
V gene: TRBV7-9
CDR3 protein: CASSRGTGIGYTF
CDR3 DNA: TGTGCCAGCAGCCGAGGGACAGGGATCGGCTACACCTTC

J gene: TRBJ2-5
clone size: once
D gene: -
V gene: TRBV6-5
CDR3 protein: CASSPWSGPQETQYF
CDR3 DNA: TGTGCCAGCAGCCCCTGGTCGGGGCCTCAAGAGACCCAGTACTTC

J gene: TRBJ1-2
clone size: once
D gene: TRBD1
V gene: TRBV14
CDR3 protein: CASSQGAGGASEEGYTF
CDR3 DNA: TGTGCCAGCAGCCAAGGGGCAGGGGGCGCGTCCGAAGAAGGCTACACCTTC

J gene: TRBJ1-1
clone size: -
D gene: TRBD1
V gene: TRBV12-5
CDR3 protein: CASGFTLRDREDTEAFF
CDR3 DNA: TGTGCTAGTGGTTTCACCCTCCGGGACAGGGAGGACACTGAAGCTTTCTTT

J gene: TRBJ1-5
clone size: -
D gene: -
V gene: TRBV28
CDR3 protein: CASSWVRDSNQPQHF
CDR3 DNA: TGTGCCAGCAGTTGGGTCAGGGATAGCAATCAGCCCCAGCATTTT

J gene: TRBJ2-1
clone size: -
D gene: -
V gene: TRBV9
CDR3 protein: CASSLGGGTNEQFF
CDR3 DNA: TGTGCCAGCAGCCTAGGTGGCGGGACGAATGAGCAGTTCTTC

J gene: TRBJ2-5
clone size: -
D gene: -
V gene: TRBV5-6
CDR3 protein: CASSLSSVKGTQYF
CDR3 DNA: TGTGCCAGCAGCTTATCTAGCGTTAAAGGGACCCAGTACTTC

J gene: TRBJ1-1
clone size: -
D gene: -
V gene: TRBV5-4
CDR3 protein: CASSFGGNGAFF
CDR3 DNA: TGTGCCAGCAGCTTCGGGGGGAACGGCGCTTTCTTT

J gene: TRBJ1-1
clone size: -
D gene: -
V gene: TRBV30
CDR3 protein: CAWSPGHTEAFF
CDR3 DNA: TGTGCCTGGAGTCCTGGACACACTGAAGCTTTCTTT

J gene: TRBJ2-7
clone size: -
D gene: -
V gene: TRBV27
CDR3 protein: CASSLKGPFYEQYF
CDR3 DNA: TGTGCCAGCAGTTTAAAGGGACCTTTCTACGAGCAGTACTTC

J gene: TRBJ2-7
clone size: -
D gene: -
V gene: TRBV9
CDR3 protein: CASSVRDGLGWSEQYF
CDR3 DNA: TGTGCCAGCAGCGTACGGGACGGCCTGGGCTGGAGTGAGCAGTACTTC

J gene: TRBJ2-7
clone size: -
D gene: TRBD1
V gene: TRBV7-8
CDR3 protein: CASSLETGNSYEQYF
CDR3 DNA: TGTGCCAGCAGCTTAGAGACAGGGAACTCCTACGAGCAGTACTTC

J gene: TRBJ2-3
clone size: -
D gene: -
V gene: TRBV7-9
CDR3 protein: CASDDGGTLRTDTQYF
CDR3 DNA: TGTGCCAGTGATGACGGGGGAACCCTTCGCACAGATACGCAGTATTTT

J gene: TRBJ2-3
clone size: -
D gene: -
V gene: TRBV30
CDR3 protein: CAWTLTETLFRSTDTQYF
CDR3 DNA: TGTGCCTGGACCTTGACAGAGACGCTCTTTCGAAGCACAGATACGCAGTATTTT

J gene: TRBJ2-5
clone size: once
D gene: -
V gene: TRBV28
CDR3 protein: CASRGWREKETQYF
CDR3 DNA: TGTGCCAGCCGGGGATGGCGGGAAAAAGAGACCCAGTACTTC

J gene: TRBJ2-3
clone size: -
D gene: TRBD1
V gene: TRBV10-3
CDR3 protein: CASGQDTDTQYF
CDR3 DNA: TGTGCCAGCGGACAGGACACAGATACGCAGTATTTT

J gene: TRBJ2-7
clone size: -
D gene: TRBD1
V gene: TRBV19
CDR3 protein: CASSRGQGYEQYF
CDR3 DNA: TGTGCCAGTAGTAGGGGACAGGGCTACGAGCAGTACTTC

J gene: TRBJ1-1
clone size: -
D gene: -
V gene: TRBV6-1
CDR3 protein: CASSEGGGNTEAFF
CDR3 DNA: TGTGCCAGCAGTGAAGGAGGGGGAAACACTGAAGCTTTCTTT

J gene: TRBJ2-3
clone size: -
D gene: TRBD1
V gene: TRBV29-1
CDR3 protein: CSVVGTATNTDTQYF
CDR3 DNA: TGCAGCGTGGTCGGGACAGCCACCAACACAGATACGCAGTATTTT

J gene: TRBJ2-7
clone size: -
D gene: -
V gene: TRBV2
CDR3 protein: CASSEVSRTEQYF
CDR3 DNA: TGTGCCAGCAGTGAAGTGTCCCGAACCGAGCAGTACTTC

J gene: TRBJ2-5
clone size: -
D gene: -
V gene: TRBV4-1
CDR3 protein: CASSQVSAQETQYF
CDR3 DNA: TGCGCCAGCAGCCAAGTTAGCGCACAAGAGACCCAGTACTTC

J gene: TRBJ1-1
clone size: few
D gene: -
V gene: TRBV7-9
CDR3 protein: CASSPLGTNTEAFF
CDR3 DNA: TGTGCCAGCAGCCCATTAGGGACCAACACTGAAGCTTTCTTT

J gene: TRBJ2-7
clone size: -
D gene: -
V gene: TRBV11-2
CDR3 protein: CASSPSYEQYF
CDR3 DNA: TGTGCCAGCAGCCCTAGCTACGAGCAGTACTTC

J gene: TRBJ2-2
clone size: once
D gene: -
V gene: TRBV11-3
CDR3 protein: CASSWNRTLREGTGELFF
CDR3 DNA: TGTGCCAGCAGCTGGAATCGGACTCTCCGCGAGGGCACCGGGGAGCTGTTTTTT

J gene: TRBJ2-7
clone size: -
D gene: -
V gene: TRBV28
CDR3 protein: CASSFEGSTYEQYF
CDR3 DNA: TGTGCCAGCAGTTTTGAGGGATCAACCTACGAGCAGTACTTC

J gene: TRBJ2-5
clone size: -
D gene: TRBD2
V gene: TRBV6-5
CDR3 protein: CASRLDRTSGSSQYF
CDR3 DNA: TGTGCCAGCAGACTGGATAGGACTAGCGGGAGTTCGCAGTACTTC

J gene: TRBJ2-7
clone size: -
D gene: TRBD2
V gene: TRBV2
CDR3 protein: CASSDRGDHLAGSSYEQYF
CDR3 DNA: TGTGCCAGCAGTGACAGGGGGGACCACCTAGCGGGGAGCTCCTACGAGCAGTACTTC

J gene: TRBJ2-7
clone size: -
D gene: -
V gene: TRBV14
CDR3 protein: CASSQVEGTPSGEQYF
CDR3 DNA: TGTGCCAGCAGCCAAGTAGAGGGGACTCCCTCGGGCGAGCAGTACTTC

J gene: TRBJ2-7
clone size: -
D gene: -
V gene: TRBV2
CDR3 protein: CASSDLQFYEQYF
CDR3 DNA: TGTGCCAGCAGTGATTTACAATTCTACGAGCAGTACTTC

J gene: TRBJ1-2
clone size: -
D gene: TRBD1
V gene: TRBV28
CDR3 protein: CASSLYRLTGGTRGNYGYTF
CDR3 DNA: TGTGCCAGCAGTTTATACCGATTGACAGGGGGCACGAGGGGTAACTATGGCTACACCTTC

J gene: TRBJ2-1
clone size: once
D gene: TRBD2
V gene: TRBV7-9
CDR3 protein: CASSSGPGTSGRNEQFF
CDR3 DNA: TGTGCCAGCAGCTCAGGCCCGGGGACTAGCGGGAGGAATGAGCAGTTCTTC

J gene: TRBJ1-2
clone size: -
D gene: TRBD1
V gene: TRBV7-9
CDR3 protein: CASSSGQGGDGYTF
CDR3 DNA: TGTGCCAGCAGCTCGGGACAGGGTGGTGATGGCTACACCTTC

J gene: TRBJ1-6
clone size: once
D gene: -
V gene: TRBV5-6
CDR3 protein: CASSPGPKSSYNSPLHF
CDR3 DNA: TGTGCCAGCAGCCCTGGACCGAAGAGCTCCTATAATTCACCCCTCCACTTT

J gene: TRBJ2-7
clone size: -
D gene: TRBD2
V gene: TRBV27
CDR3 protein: CASSGIGLAFYEQYF
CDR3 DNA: TGTGCCAGCAGTGGGATAGGACTAGCGTTCTACGAGCAGTACTTC

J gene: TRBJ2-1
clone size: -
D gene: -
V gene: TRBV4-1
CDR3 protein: CASRLGVFSYNEQFF
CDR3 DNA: TGCGCCAGCAGGCTCGGGGTATTCTCCTACAATGAGCAGTTCTTC

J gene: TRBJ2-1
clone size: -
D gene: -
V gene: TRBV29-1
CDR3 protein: CSVARELTSSYNEQFF
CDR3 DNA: TGCAGCGTTGCCCGTGAGCTGACAAGCTCCTACAATGAGCAGTTCTTC

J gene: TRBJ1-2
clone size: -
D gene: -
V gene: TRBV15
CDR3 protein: CATSILDSHYGYTF
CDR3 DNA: TGTGCCACCAGCATCCTGGACAGCCACTATGGCTACACCTTC

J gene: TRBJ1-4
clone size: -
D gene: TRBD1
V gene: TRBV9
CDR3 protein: CASSAGTAPNEKLFF
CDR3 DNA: TGTGCCAGCAGCGCAGGGACAGCTCCTAATGAAAAACTGTTTTTT

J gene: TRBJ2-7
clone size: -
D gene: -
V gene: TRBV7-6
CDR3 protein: CASSPGVVGGLVVYEQYF
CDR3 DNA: TGTGCCAGCAGCCCAGGGGTGGTTGGCGGGCTCGTAGTCTACGAGCAGTACTTC

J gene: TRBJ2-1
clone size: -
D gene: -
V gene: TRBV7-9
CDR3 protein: CASSPKGIGDEQFF
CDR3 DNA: TGTGCCAGCAGCCCGAAGGGGATCGGCGATGAGCAGTTCTTC

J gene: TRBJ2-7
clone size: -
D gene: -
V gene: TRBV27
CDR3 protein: CASGWGGHEQYF
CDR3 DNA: TGTGCCAGCGGGTGGGGAGGCCACGAGCAGTACTTC

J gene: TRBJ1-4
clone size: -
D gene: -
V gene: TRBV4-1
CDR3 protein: CASSHRQKPNEKLFF
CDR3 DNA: TGCGCCAGCAGCCATCGACAGAAACCAAATGAAAAACTGTTTTTT

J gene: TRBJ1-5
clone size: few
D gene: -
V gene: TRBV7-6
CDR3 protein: CASSPMANQPQHF
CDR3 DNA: TGTGCCAGCAGCCCGATGGCGAATCAGCCCCAGCATTTT

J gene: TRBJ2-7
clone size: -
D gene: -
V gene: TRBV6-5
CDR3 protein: CASSYSYGTYEQYF
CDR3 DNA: TGTGCCAGCAGTTACTCGTACGGAACCTACGAGCAGTACTTC

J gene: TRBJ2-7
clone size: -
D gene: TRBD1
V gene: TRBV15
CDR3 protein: CATSGRTGAGEQYF
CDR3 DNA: TGTGCCACCAGCGGAAGGACAGGGGCGGGGGAGCAGTACTTC

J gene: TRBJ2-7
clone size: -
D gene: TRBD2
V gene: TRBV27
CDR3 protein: CASSLRLAGGSYEQYF
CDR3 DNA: TGTGCCAGCAGTTTGAGACTAGCGGGAGGATCCTACGAGCAGTACTTC

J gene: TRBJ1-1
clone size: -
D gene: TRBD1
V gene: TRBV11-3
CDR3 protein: CASSSAGQGEAEAFF
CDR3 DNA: TGTGCCAGCAGCTCAGCGGGACAGGGGGAGGCTGAAGCTTTCTTT

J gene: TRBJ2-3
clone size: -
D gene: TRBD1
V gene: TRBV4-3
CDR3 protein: CASSQEGSGTGVTDTQYF
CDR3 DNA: TGCGCCAGCAGCCAAGAGGGATCCGGGACAGGGGTCACAGATACGCAGTATTTT

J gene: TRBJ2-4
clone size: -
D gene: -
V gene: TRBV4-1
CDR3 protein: CASSPLGRGAKNIQYF
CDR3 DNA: TGCGCCAGCAGCCCCCTAGGTAGGGGGGCCAAAAACATTCAGTACTTC

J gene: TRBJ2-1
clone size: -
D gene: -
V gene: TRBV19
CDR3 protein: CASSMGLYNEQFF
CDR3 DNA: TGTGCCAGTAGTATGGGCCTTTACAATGAGCAGTTCTTC

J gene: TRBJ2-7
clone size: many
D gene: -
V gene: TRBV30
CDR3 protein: CAWSVGRGSHEQYF
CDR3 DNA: TGTGCCTGGAGTGTCGGCAGGGGTTCTCACGAGCAGTACTTC

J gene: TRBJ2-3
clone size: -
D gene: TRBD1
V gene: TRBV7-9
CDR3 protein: CASRGTGGLTDTQYF
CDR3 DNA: TGTGCCAGCAGGGGGACAGGGGGCCTCACAGATACGCAGTATTTT

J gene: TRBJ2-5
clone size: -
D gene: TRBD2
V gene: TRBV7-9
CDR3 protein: CASSLLGGSQETQYF
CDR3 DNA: TGTGCCAGCAGCCTGCTGGGAGGGTCACAAGAGACCCAGTACTTC

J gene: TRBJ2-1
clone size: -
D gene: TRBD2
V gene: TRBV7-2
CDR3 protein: CASRGGRGYNEQFF
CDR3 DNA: TGTGCCAGCAGGGGTGGGAGGGGCTACAATGAGCAGTTCTTC

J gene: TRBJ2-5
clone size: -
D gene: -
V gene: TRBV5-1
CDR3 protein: CASSPVTVEGPGETQYF
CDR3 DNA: TGCGCCAGCAGCCCAGTGACGGTTGAAGGGCCCGGGGAGACCCAGTACTTC

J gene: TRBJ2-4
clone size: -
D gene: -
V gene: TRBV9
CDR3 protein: CASSVDSVGAKNIQYF
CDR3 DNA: TGTGCCAGCAGCGTAGACTCAGTCGGGGCCAAAAACATTCAGTACTTC

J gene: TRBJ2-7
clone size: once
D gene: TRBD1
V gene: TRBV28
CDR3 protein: CASSFTGGSYEQYF
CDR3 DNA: TGTGCCAGCAGTTTCACAGGGGGCTCCTACGAGCAGTACTTC